The rows below give T cell receptor beta chains drawn from one sample of a study of shared clonotypes between healthy human individuals. TCRdb's copy holds only in-frame clones and misses some; the assay was immunoSEQ multiplex PCR. The data show some 500,000 clones, around 95% seen once. Sequenced sample: naive CD4+ T cells sorted from blood. The receptors come from a woman in her 30s in good health. CDR3s include the opening cysteine and the closing phenylalanine or tryptophan. Each record gives: V gene, D gene, J gene, CDR3 protein. D genes are given only for firm matches.

v_gene: TRBV6-6
d_gene: TRBD2
j_gene: TRBJ2-5
CDR3aa: CASSYYGVAGETQYF

v_gene: TRBV27
d_gene: NA
j_gene: TRBJ1-6
CDR3aa: CASSPYSGSSYNSPLHF

v_gene: TRBV27
d_gene: TRBD1
j_gene: TRBJ2-7
CDR3aa: CASSLQGALNYEQYF

v_gene: TRBV30
d_gene: NA
j_gene: TRBJ2-7
CDR3aa: CAWTTGPYIYEQYF

v_gene: TRBV5-1
d_gene: NA
j_gene: TRBJ2-3
CDR3aa: CASSGGPDTQYF

v_gene: TRBV27
d_gene: NA
j_gene: TRBJ1-1
CDR3aa: CASSQGVNTEAFF

v_gene: TRBV4-1
d_gene: TRBD1
j_gene: TRBJ2-7
CDR3aa: CASSQARQGPRSYEQYF

v_gene: TRBV5-4
d_gene: NA
j_gene: TRBJ2-2
CDR3aa: CASSYPLGRDGIGELFF

v_gene: TRBV7-3
d_gene: NA
j_gene: TRBJ2-3
CDR3aa: CASSFSGAVGADTQYF

v_gene: TRBV6-6
d_gene: NA
j_gene: TRBJ1-1
CDR3aa: CASSAFADMNTEAFF

v_gene: TRBV11-3
d_gene: NA
j_gene: TRBJ2-3
CDR3aa: CASSLVTDFGTQYF

v_gene: TRBV6-5
d_gene: NA
j_gene: TRBJ1-1
CDR3aa: CASSYSYKAFF

v_gene: TRBV7-2
d_gene: NA
j_gene: TRBJ2-2
CDR3aa: CASSLAGTLNTGELFF

v_gene: TRBV5-1
d_gene: NA
j_gene: TRBJ2-1
CDR3aa: CASTPGGRNEQFF

v_gene: TRBV6-1
d_gene: NA
j_gene: TRBJ1-5
CDR3aa: CASSEGTLRVGNQPQHF

v_gene: TRBV28
d_gene: TRBD1
j_gene: TRBJ1-4
CDR3aa: CASSPGQRNEKLFF

v_gene: TRBV18
d_gene: NA
j_gene: TRBJ2-3
CDR3aa: CASSPMADTQYF

v_gene: TRBV6-4
d_gene: NA
j_gene: TRBJ1-2
CDR3aa: CASSQEGSIPHGYTF

v_gene: TRBV5-6
d_gene: TRBD1
j_gene: TRBJ2-3
CDR3aa: CASSLQGRGTQYF

v_gene: TRBV28
d_gene: NA
j_gene: TRBJ2-6
CDR3aa: CASIGQNSGANVLTF

v_gene: TRBV28
d_gene: NA
j_gene: TRBJ2-5
CDR3aa: CASSTGPIQETQYF

v_gene: TRBV29-1
d_gene: TRBD2
j_gene: TRBJ2-7
CDR3aa: CSVEGLAGTSYEQYF

v_gene: TRBV6-1
d_gene: TRBD1
j_gene: TRBJ1-2
CDR3aa: CASSEPSGTGGYGYTF

v_gene: TRBV2
d_gene: NA
j_gene: TRBJ1-1
CDR3aa: CASSETGLSFF

v_gene: TRBV11-2
d_gene: TRBD2
j_gene: TRBJ2-1
CDR3aa: CASSYTSGSYNEQFF

v_gene: TRBV18
d_gene: TRBD1
j_gene: TRBJ2-7
CDR3aa: CASSQDRVNSEQYF

v_gene: TRBV27
d_gene: TRBD1
j_gene: TRBJ2-2
CDR3aa: CASNDRGSTGELFF

v_gene: TRBV6-5
d_gene: NA
j_gene: TRBJ1-2
CDR3aa: CASRNEDSNYGYTF

v_gene: TRBV5-1
d_gene: TRBD2
j_gene: TRBJ2-7
CDR3aa: CASSSLAGGSYEQYF

v_gene: TRBV28
d_gene: TRBD1
j_gene: TRBJ1-5
CDR3aa: CASSFEDRSSSPQHF

v_gene: TRBV4-1
d_gene: TRBD1
j_gene: TRBJ2-5
CDR3aa: CASSPSRTGVSDKQYF

v_gene: TRBV28
d_gene: NA
j_gene: TRBJ2-7
CDR3aa: CASSSPGGGTSYEQYF

v_gene: TRBV28
d_gene: TRBD1
j_gene: NA
CDR3aa: CASSGPGQGYEQYF

v_gene: TRBV10-3
d_gene: NA
j_gene: TRBJ2-5
CDR3aa: CAISAGLQETQYF

v_gene: TRBV5-4
d_gene: NA
j_gene: TRBJ1-5
CDR3aa: CASSGNLNQPQHF

v_gene: TRBV21-1
d_gene: NA
j_gene: NA
CDR3aa: CASRSGTGSPYEQYF

v_gene: TRBV19
d_gene: TRBD2
j_gene: TRBJ2-2
CDR3aa: CASEVTSGSLTTGELFF

v_gene: TRBV18
d_gene: TRBD1
j_gene: TRBJ1-1
CDR3aa: CASSPKTGLNTEAFF

v_gene: TRBV28
d_gene: TRBD1
j_gene: TRBJ2-7
CDR3aa: CASRSGTGSSVGKQYF

v_gene: TRBV10-1
d_gene: NA
j_gene: TRBJ2-2
CDR3aa: CASSQTAIYTGELFF

v_gene: TRBV4-2
d_gene: TRBD2
j_gene: TRBJ2-7
CDR3aa: CASSRTSGETSYEQYF

v_gene: TRBV7-9
d_gene: TRBD2
j_gene: TRBJ2-5
CDR3aa: CASSAGGPRGETQYF

v_gene: TRBV7-9
d_gene: NA
j_gene: TRBJ2-5
CDR3aa: CASSLAGVRETQYF

v_gene: TRBV11-2
d_gene: NA
j_gene: TRBJ2-1
CDR3aa: CASSLNEQFF

v_gene: TRBV27
d_gene: NA
j_gene: TRBJ1-5
CDR3aa: CASSLGPTRPQHF

v_gene: TRBV5-1
d_gene: NA
j_gene: TRBJ2-3
CDR3aa: CASSLWSMADTQYF

v_gene: TRBV19
d_gene: TRBD1
j_gene: TRBJ1-5
CDR3aa: CASSTTGGNQPQHF

v_gene: TRBV10-3
d_gene: NA
j_gene: TRBJ1-4
CDR3aa: CAISENSEKLFF

v_gene: TRBV6-7
d_gene: TRBD1
j_gene: TRBJ2-7
CDR3aa: CASSYSGTTKGATYEQYF

v_gene: TRBV7-8
d_gene: NA
j_gene: TRBJ2-1
CDR3aa: CASSLVTGGARGEQFF

v_gene: TRBV19
d_gene: NA
j_gene: TRBJ2-1
CDR3aa: CASQYSASYNEQFF

v_gene: TRBV27
d_gene: NA
j_gene: TRBJ1-5
CDR3aa: CASSPYSNQPQHF

v_gene: TRBV9
d_gene: NA
j_gene: TRBJ2-7
CDR3aa: CASSVGTGGGYEQYF